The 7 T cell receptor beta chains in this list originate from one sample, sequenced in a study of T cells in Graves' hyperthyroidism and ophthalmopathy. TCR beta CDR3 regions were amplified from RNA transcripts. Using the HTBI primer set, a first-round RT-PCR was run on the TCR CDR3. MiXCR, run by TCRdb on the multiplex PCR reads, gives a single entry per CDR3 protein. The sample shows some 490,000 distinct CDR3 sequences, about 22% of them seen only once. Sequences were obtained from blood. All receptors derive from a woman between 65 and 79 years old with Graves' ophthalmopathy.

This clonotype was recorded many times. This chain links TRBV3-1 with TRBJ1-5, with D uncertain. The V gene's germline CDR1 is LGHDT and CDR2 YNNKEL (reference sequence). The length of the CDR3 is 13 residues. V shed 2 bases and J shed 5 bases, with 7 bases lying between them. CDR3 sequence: CASSQRWDQPQHF. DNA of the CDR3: TGTGCCAGCAGCCAACGGTGGGATCAGCCCCAGCATTTT. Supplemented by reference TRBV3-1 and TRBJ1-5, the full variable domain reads DTAVSQTPKYLVTQMGNDKSIKCEQNLGHDTMYWYKQDSKKFLKIMFSYNNKELIINETVPNRFSPKSPDKAHLNLHINSLELGDSAVYFCASSQRWDQPQHFGDGTRLSIL.

In DNA, the CDR3 is TGCAGTGCTATCGATCGGACAGGGGGCGAGCAGTACTTC. Translating it yields CSAIDRTGGEQYF. The rearrangement links TRBV20-1 to TRBJ2-7; 10 bases align to TRBD1. CDR3 size: 13 residues. Germline assignment: CDR1 DFQATT and CDR2 SNEGSKA (reference sequence). Trimming at V came to 4 bases and at J to 6 bases, leaving 6 bases not matched to a gene.

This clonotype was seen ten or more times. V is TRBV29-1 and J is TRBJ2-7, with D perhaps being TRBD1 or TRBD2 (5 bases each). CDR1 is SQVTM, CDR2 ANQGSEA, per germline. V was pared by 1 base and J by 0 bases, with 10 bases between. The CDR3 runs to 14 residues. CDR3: CSVEGWGSSYEQYF. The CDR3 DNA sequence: TGCAGCGTTGAAGGTTGGGGGAGCTCCTACGAGCAGTACTTC.

In DNA form, the CDR3 reads TGCGCCAGCAGCCATACTAGCGGGACTTCCTCTGGGGAGCTGTTTTTT. It translates to CASSHTSGTSSGELFF. The J gene is TRBJ2-2, the V gene TRBV4-3, with 10 bases aligning to TRBD2. CDR3 length: 16 residues. Trimming at V came to 3 bases and at J to 8 bases, leaving 9 bases not matched to a gene. CDR1 is LGHNA, CDR2 YSLEER, per germline.

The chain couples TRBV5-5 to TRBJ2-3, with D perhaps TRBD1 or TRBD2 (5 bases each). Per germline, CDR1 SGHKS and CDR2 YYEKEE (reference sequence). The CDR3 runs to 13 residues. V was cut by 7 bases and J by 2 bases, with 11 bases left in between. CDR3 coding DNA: TGTGCCAGCTTGATGGGGGACACAGATACGCAGTATTTT. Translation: CASLMGDTDTQYF. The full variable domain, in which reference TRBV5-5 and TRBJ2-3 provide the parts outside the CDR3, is DAGVTQSPTHLIKTRGQQVTLRCSPISGHKSVSWYQQVLGQGPQFIFQYYEKEERGRGNFPDRFSARQFPNYSSELNVNALLLGDSALYLCASLMGDTDTQYFGPGTRLTVL.

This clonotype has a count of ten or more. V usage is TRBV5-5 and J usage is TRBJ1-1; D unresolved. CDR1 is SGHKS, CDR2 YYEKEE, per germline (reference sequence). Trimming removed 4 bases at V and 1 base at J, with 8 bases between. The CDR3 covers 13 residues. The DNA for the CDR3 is TGTGCCAGCAGCCATAATCGGAACACTGAAGCTTTCTTT. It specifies CASSHNRNTEAFF. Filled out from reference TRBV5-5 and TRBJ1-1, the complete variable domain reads DAGVTQSPTHLIKTRGQQVTLRCSPISGHKSVSWYQQVLGQGPQFIFQYYEKEERGRGNFPDRFSARQFPNYSSELNVNALLLGDSALYLCASSHNRNTEAFFGQGTRLTVV.

CDR3 bases: TGTGCCAGCAGTTACCGGGACAGGGTTCTATATTTT. Encoded protein: CASSYRDRVLYF. The chain couples TRBV28 to TRBJ1-3, with 9 positions matching TRBD1. CDR1 and CDR2 (germline): MDHEN, SYDVKM. This CDR3 is 12 amino acids long. Trimming cost V 4 bases and J 14 bases; bases outside gene matches: 6.